These 29 T cell receptor beta chains were sequenced from one sample in a study of blood T cell repertoires in COVID-19. TCRdb's copy holds only in-frame clones and misses some; the assay was immunoSEQ multiplex PCR. The data show over 150,000 clones, roughly four fifths seen once. The material sequenced was peripheral blood. These receptors all come from a human donor in a cohort sampled during active COVID-19.

The chain uses TRBV6-2 or TRBV6-3 and TRBJ1-5; D unresolved. This CDR3 spans 13 amino acids. The germline V gene encodes CDR1 MNHEY and CDR2 SVGEGT. V dropped 2 bases and J dropped 6 bases, with 8 bases sitting between them. The CDR3, as DNA: TGTGCCAGCAGTTACGGGCCCAGTCAGCCCCAGCATTTT. Amino acid sequence: CASSYGPSQPQHF.

This sequence joins TRBV27 and TRBJ2-2, with D perhaps TRBD1 (5 bases). This CDR3 spans 15 amino acids. Germline CDR1 MNHEY, CDR2 SMNVEV (reference sequence). V was trimmed by 6 bases and J by 1 base, leaving 12 bases between them. CDR3 amino acids: CASSKPTENTGELFF. In DNA, the CDR3 is TGTGCCAGCAGCAAGCCGACAGAGAACACCGGGGAGCTGTTTTTT.

This clone showed up just once. V is TRBV29-1 and J is TRBJ1-4; D might be TRBD1 (6 bases). Germline V lookup: CDR1 SQVTM, CDR2 ANQGSEA. The CDR3 runs 14 residues. V shed 5 bases and J shed 2 bases, with 12 bases lying between them. For the CDR3, the DNA is TGCAGCGTTTCCCCAGGGGCCACTAATGAAAAACTGTTTTTT. This codes for CSVSPGATNEKLFF.

V is TRBV18 and J is TRBJ1-1; the D is unclear. Germline V gene sequence: CDR1 KGHSH, CDR2 LQKENI. The V end lost 9 bases, the J end lost 1 base, and 9 bases lay between the germline ends. The CDR3 spans 12 residues. CDR3 bases: TGTGCCAGTTCCGAGGGGAACACTGAAGCTTTCTTT. Translated, it gives CASSEGNTEAFF. The complete variable domain, with remaining parts taken from reference TRBV18 and TRBJ1-1, reads NAGVMQNPRHLVRRRGQEARLRCSPMKGHSHVYWYRQLPEEGLKFMVYLQKENIIDESGMPKERFSAEFPKEGPSILRIQQVVRGDSAAYFCASSEGNTEAFFGQGTRLTVV.

The V and J genes are TRBV2 and TRBJ1-3; TRBD1 aligns across 7 bases. This CDR3 has 16 amino acids. Germline CDR1 SNHLY, CDR2 FYNNEI. J lost 8 bases, V lost 6 bases, and 16 bases had no gene match. The CDR3 nucleotides read TGTGCCAGCAGAAGATTCCCGGGACAGAGAGTAGACACCATATATTTT. Protein product: CASRRFPGQRVDTIYF.

J is TRBJ1-6 and V is TRBV12-2. TRBV12-2 is annotated as a pseudogene. The CDR3 totals 14 residues. CDR3 DNA: TGTGCAAGTCGCTCCCGAGGCAATAATTCACCCCTCCACTTT. Its translation: CASRSRGNNSPLHF.

This chain joins TRBV5-6 and TRBJ2-1; 12 nucleotides agree with TRBD1. There are 16 residues in the CDR3. Germline CDR1 SGHDT, CDR2 YYEEEE. V was clipped by 5 bases and J by 1 base; unmatched bases: 4. In DNA, the CDR3 is TGTGCCAGCAGGGGGACAGGGGGCGCGTCCTACAATGAGCAGTTCTTC. As protein: CASRGTGGASYNEQFF.

V and J are TRBV7-2 and TRBJ2-5, with D possibly being TRBD1 (5 bases). The CDR3 sequence is 13 residues long. The germline V and J ends were trimmed by 5 bases and 4 bases, with 11 bases remaining between them. Germline CDR1 is SGHTA and CDR2 is FQGNSA. In DNA, the CDR3 is TGTGCCAGCAGCCAGACAGTAAGAGAGACCCAGTACTTC. This codes for CASSQTVRETQYF. Combining the CDR3 with reference TRBV7-2 and TRBJ2-5 gives the whole variable domain GAGVSQSPSNKVTEKGKDVELRCDPISGHTALYWYRQSLGQGLEFLIYFQGNSAPDKSGLPSDRFSAERTGGSVSTLTIQRTQQEDSAVYLCASSQTVRETQYFGPGTRLLVL.

This chain joins TRBV5-1 and TRBJ1-4; TRBD1 aligns across 8 bases. Trimming took 0 bases from V and 6 from J; bases not matched to a gene: 4. CDR3 length: 15 residues. Germline CDR1 reads SGHRS; CDR2 reads YFSETQ. The CDR3 DNA is TGCGCCAGCAGCTTGGCCAGGGGGCGGTATGAAAAACTGTTTTTT. Residues: CASSLARGRYEKLFF.

The V gene is TRBV13, the J gene TRBJ1-1; no clear D. CDR1 PRHDT and CDR2 FYEKMQ come from the germline V gene (reference sequence). The CDR3 totals 17 residues. V gave up 0 bases and J gave up 4 bases, with 18 bases separating them. CDR3: CASSLGPGEDESTEAFF. CDR3 bases: TGTGCCAGCAGCTTAGGCCCCGGGGAAGATGAGAGCACTGAAGCTTTCTTT.

This chain uses TRBV20-1 with TRBJ1-1, with D maybe TRBD1 (6 bases). The V gene lost 3 bases and the J gene lost 1 base, with 9 bases spanning the gap. The length of the CDR3 is 13 residues. Germline CDR1 reads DFQATT; CDR2 reads SNEGSKA (reference sequence). Written as DNA, the CDR3 is TGCAGTGCTAGTAGAGGGGGGAACACTGAAGCTTTCTTT. It is translated as CSASRGGNTEAFF.

This rearrangement joins TRBV5-8 to TRBJ1-5; D gene uncertain. V was pared by 0 bases and J by 0 bases, with 13 bases between. Per germline, CDR1 SGHTS and CDR2 YDEGEE. CDR3 size: 17 residues. CDR3 in amino acids: CASSLGSGSISNQPQHF. CDR3 DNA sequence: TGTGCCAGCAGCTTGGGTTCAGGTTCAATTAGCAATCAGCCCCAGCATTTT.

CDR3 DNA sequence: TGCGCCAGCAGCTTGATGCTAGCGGGGGGAGAAGAGACCCAGTACTTC. Its translation: CASSLMLAGGEETQYF. The chain uses TRBV5-1 and TRBJ2-5; TRBD2 agrees at 11 bases. The J segment lost 3 bases and the V segment lost 1 base, leaving 5 bases of the junction unmatched. The length of the CDR3 is 16 residues. The germline V gene encodes CDR1 SGHRS and CDR2 YFSETQ.

The rearrangement joins TRBV3-1 (or the pseudogene TRBV3-2) to TRBJ2-7; TRBD2 agrees at 15 bases. Per the germline V gene, CDR1 is LGHDT and CDR2 is YNNKEL (reference sequence). This CDR3 has 18 residues. V lost 0 bases, J lost 3 bases, and 6 bases stayed unmatched. The DNA of the CDR3 is TGTGCCAGCAGCCAAGATCCAGGACTAGCGGGAGGGAACTACGAGCAGTACTTC. It encodes CASSQDPGLAGGNYEQYF.

The chain recombines TRBV5-1 with TRBJ2-2; 8 bases line up with TRBD2. Germline V gene lookup returns CDR1 SGHRS and CDR2 YFSETQ. The CDR3 extends over 17 amino acids. V lost 3 bases to trimming and J lost 0 bases; unmatched junction nucleotides: 7. The CDR3 DNA reads as TGCGCCAGCAGCTCAAGTGCGGGGGGTACGAACACCGGGGAGCTGTTTTTT. Protein product: CASSSSAGGTNTGELFF.

This rearrangement joins TRBV4-1 to TRBJ1-6, with 9 bases matching TRBD1. V gave up 0 bases and J gave up 6 bases; unmatched junction bases: 9. The CDR3 runs to 18 residues. In germline, CDR1 is MGHRA, CDR2 YSYEKL. In DNA, the CDR3 is TGCGCCAGCAGCCAAGATGGCTCTGGGACAGGGATTAATTCACCCCTCCACTTT. As protein: CASSQDGSGTGINSPLHF.

The rearrangement uses TRBV27 and TRBJ2-7; TRBD2 might be the D (5 bases). From germline, CDR1 is MNHEY and CDR2 SMNVEV (reference sequence). The length of the CDR3 is 13 residues. V gave up 6 bases and J gave up 3 bases, with 12 bases separating them. DNA for the CDR3: TGTGCCAGCAGAGGGTCTAGCAGCTACGAGCAGTACTTC. Translation gives CASRGSSSYEQYF.

The chain is built from TRBV12-3 or TRBV12-4 and TRBJ2-1; D is possibly TRBD2 (6 bases). Trimming removed 9 bases from V and 8 bases from J, with 17 bases in between. The CDR3 totals 13 residues. The DNA for the CDR3 is TGTGCCAGTTGGACGGGGGTTGCGGATGAGCAGTTCTTC. This codes for CASWTGVADEQFF.

The chain links TRBV7-2 to TRBJ1-1; D is ambiguous. The V end lost 1 base, the J end lost 5 bases, and 14 bases lay between the germline ends. The germline gives CDR1 SGHTA, CDR2 FQGNSA. The CDR3 extends over 15 amino acids. CDR3 nucleotide sequence: TGTGCCAGCAGCTTAGGGCGGGCAGTAACGACTGAAGCTTTCTTT. It specifies CASSLGRAVTTEAFF.

This chain uses TRBV7-8 with TRBJ1-5, with D unresolved. Trimming took off 3 bases at V and 5 bases at J, with 14 bases between the two ends. Germline V CDR1 and CDR2: SGHVS, FQNEAQ. The CDR3 runs 15 residues. The CDR3: CASSFSNRGHQPQHF. Written as DNA, the CDR3 is TGTGCCAGCAGCTTTTCTAACAGAGGGCATCAGCCCCAGCATTTT.

This clone was counted between two and nine times. The chain has TRBV18 and TRBJ1-4; 9 bases align to TRBD1. The V gene's germline CDR1 is KGHSH and CDR2 LQKENI. Trimming at V came to 1 base and at J to 8 bases, leaving 5 bases not matched to a gene. The CDR3 sequence is 15 residues long. The CDR3 sequence: CASSPLTGGQEKLFF. The CDR3 nucleotides read TGTGCCAGCTCACCACTAACAGGGGGCCAGGAAAAACTGTTTTTT.

This rearrangement joins TRBV6-5 to TRBJ1-6, with D possibly matching TRBD1 (6 bases). The CDR3 extends over 14 amino acids. Germline V gene sequence: CDR1 MNHEY, CDR2 SVGAGI. Trimming took off 6 bases at V and 8 bases at J, with 14 bases between the two ends. The CDR3 protein is CASSSGQSDSPLHF. CDR3 bases: TGTGCCAGCAGCTCGGGACAATCGGATTCACCCCTCCACTTT.

The V gene is TRBV11-2, the J gene TRBJ2-7; possibly TRBD1 for D (5 bases). The CDR3 has 16 residues. Germline lookup yields CDR1 SGHAT and CDR2 FQNNGV. Trimming removed 3 bases from V and 3 bases from J, with 18 bases in between. The DNA for the CDR3 is TGTGCCAGCAGCTTTGTGGTTGCAGGGCCGAGCTACGAGCAGTACTTC. It yields the protein CASSFVVAGPSYEQYF.

The chain carries TRBV10-2 and TRBJ2-7; 8 nucleotides line up with TRBD1. The CDR3 totals 13 residues. Germline trimming cut 6 bases from V and 5 bases from J; bases unmatched to any gene: 6. The germline V gene has CDR1 WSHSY and CDR2 SAAADI. The CDR3 region is CASSQGQVNEQYF. CDR3 DNA sequence: TGCGCCAGCAGCCAGGGACAGGTAAACGAGCAGTACTTC.

V usage is TRBV12-3 or TRBV12-4 and J usage is TRBJ1-2; D gene uncertain. The V end was cut by 5 bases, the J end by 4 bases, with 8 bases between. The CDR3 has 12 amino acids. The CDR3 sequence: CASSILGYGYTF. In DNA, the CDR3 is TGTGCCAGCAGTATACTAGGCTATGGCTACACCTTC.

This chain joins TRBV5-4 and TRBJ2-3; 10 bases match TRBD2. This CDR3 comprises 18 residues. The V gene's germline CDR1 is SGHNT and CDR2 YYREEE (reference sequence). J gave up 3 bases and V 5 bases, and 15 bases lay outside the gene matches. Written as DNA, the CDR3 is TGTGCCAGCAGGGCCGGGACTAGCGTTGGGGGCTTGACAGATACGCAGTATTTT. Its translation is CASRAGTSVGGLTDTQYF.

The chain joins TRBV13 to TRBJ2-7; 13 bases line up with TRBD2. This CDR3 spans 16 amino acids. Germline V lookup: CDR1 PRHDT, CDR2 FYEKMQ (reference sequence). Trimming at V came to 5 bases and at J to 7 bases, leaving 11 bases not matched to a gene. DNA for the CDR3: TGTGCCAGCAGCCCAACCCTACTGACTAGCGGGGGGGAGCAGTACTTC. Its translation: CASSPTLLTSGGEQYF.

The chain employs TRBV18 and TRBJ2-3; TRBD1 aligns across 9 bases. The CDR3 runs 14 residues. V was clipped by 2 bases and J by 4 bases; unmatched bases: 1. In germline, CDR1 is KGHSH, CDR2 LQKENI. The CDR3 region is CASSPDRGADTQYF. CDR3 in DNA: TGTGCCAGCTCACCAGACAGGGGGGCAGATACGCAGTATTTT. Supplemented by reference TRBV18 and TRBJ2-3, the full variable domain reads NAGVMQNPRHLVRRRGQEARLRCSPMKGHSHVYWYRQLPEEGLKFMVYLQKENIIDESGMPKERFSAEFPKEGPSILRIQQVVRGDSAAYFCASSPDRGADTQYFGPGTRLTVL.

V gene TRBV7-9 combines with J gene TRBJ2-1, with 7 bases lining up with TRBD2. Germline assignment: CDR1 SEHNR and CDR2 FQNEAQ (reference sequence). Unmatched junction bases numbered 14, after V lost 5 bases and J lost 4 bases. The CDR3 runs to 17 residues. CDR3 sequence: CASSPPARGLGYNEQFF. The DNA for the CDR3 is TGTGCCAGCAGCCCCCCCGCGCGGGGGTTGGGATACAATGAGCAGTTCTTC.